This section outlines one T cell receptor beta chain sequence together with its context. No antigen is known for it. CDR3 size: 14 residues. The V end lost 2 bases, the J end lost 6 bases, and 11 bases lay between the germline ends. This sample was included in a study of T-cell memory formation after mild COVID-19. Study-wide background: Each donor largely had its own TCR clusters.

Whole-study results and caveats: Pre-infection memory harbored some responding clones, suggesting cross-reactive memory joined. Researchers could not confirm that second-wave clones peaking on day 37 targeted SARS-CoV-2. Researchers report contracting CD4+ clones mostly in CM and EM, with CD8+ clones in EMRA.

TCRdb itself ran the 5' RACE reads through MiXCR, one entry per CDR3 protein. The table shows about 270,000 distinct CDR3 sequences, with over 15% occurring only once. What was sequenced was PBMCs or a T cell subset sorted from them (not recorded which). The chain combines TRBV12-3 or TRBV12-4 with TRBJ2-1, with D unresolved. This clonotype originated in a man younger than 35 who had mild COVID-19 (a few samples of this study predate the infection). Cell type and time point are not known. CDR3 amino acids: CASSLSPRSNEQFF. CDR3 in DNA: TGTGCCAGCAGTTTATCCCCCCGCTCCAATGAGCAGTTCTTC.